This TCR beta chain emerged from a study of control samples from healthy donors and cancer patients. The repertoire was sequenced with immunoSEQ multiplex PCR; TCRdb's copy has only in-frame clones and lacks some. The profile shows about 150,000 clones, roughly 93% of them singletons. Trimming took off 2 bases at V and 2 bases at J, with 11 bases between the two ends. Germline V gene lookup returns CDR1 SGDLS and CDR2 YYNGEE. This CDR3 contains 14 residues. The receptor was derived from a man between 18 and 29 years old in good health. The specimen sequenced was blood. This rearrangement joins TRBV9 to TRBJ2-7; no definite D call. The CDR3 DNA follows: TGTGCCAGCAGCGTGGGCGGTATGACCTACGAGCAGTACTTC. It codes for CASSVGGMTYEQYF.